Listed here are 13 T cell receptor beta chains from one sample, sequenced in a study of T-cell memory formation after mild COVID-19. TCRdb analysed the 5' RACE reads with MiXCR anew, one entry per CDR3 protein. The sample yields roughly 200,000 distinct CDR3 sequences, roughly 16% seen once. Sequenced sample: PBMCs or a T cell subset sorted from them (not recorded which). All receptors derive from an adult woman who had mild COVID-19 (a few samples of this study predate the infection). Cell type and time point are not known.

The chain uses TRBV30 and TRBJ2-7; D is possibly TRBD1 or TRBD2 (5 bases each). Germline V gives CDR1 GTSNPN, CDR2 SVGIG (reference sequence). The CDR3 totals 13 residues. The V gene lost 3 bases and the J gene lost 1 base, with 10 bases spanning the gap. The chain's CDR3 is CAWSGTGSYEQYF. The CDR3 DNA follows: TGTGCCTGGAGCGGGACGGGATCCTACGAGCAGTACTTC.

Note on this clonotype: An end of the junction does not agree with germline; a read error may underlie this. In nucleotides, the CDR3 is TGTGCCACCGGTGACCGGCGAAGAGACCAAGAGACCCAGTACTTC. Encoded protein: CATGDRRRDQETQYF. The chain carries TRBV24-1 and TRBJ2-5; D remains unclear. Germline CDR1 reads KGHDR; CDR2 reads SFDVKD. CDR3 length equals 15 residues.

The chain couples TRBV25-1 to TRBJ2-1, with TRBD1 identical over 7 bases. Looked up from germline, CDR1 is MGHDK and CDR2 is SYGVNS. The CDR3 totals 14 residues. J was trimmed by 4 bases and V by 4 bases; bases with no gene match: 4. CDR3 sequence (DNA): TGTGCCAGCAGTGTGACAGGGCATTACAATGAGCAGTTCTTC. Residues: CASSVTGHYNEQFF.

Only a few counts were recorded for this clonotype. This chain joins TRBV12-3 or TRBV12-4 and TRBJ2-1, with 8 bases fitting TRBD1. V gave up 5 bases and J gave up 8 bases; unmatched junction bases: 11. This CDR3 has 15 residues. CDR3 amino acids: CASSLGQVPFDEQFF. The CDR3 coding sequence is TGTGCCAGCAGTCTGGGACAGGTGCCCTTTGATGAGCAGTTCTTC.

The table lists this clonotype with a few counts. The V call is TRBV2, the J call TRBJ2-5; D gene uncertain. Germline V lookup: CDR1 SNHLY, CDR2 FYNNEI. There are 12 residues in the CDR3. The germline V and J ends were trimmed by 3 bases and 5 bases, with 7 bases remaining between them. The CDR3 coding sequence is TGTGCCAGCAGTGACGTGGGCGAGACCCAGTACTTC. Translation gives CASSDVGETQYF.

This clonotype was counted a few times. This rearrangement joins TRBV7-6 to TRBJ2-5, with TRBD2 as a possible D gene (6 bases). The CDR3 totals 14 residues. V lost 0 bases to trimming and J lost 11 bases, with 16 bases between them. The germline gives CDR1 SGHVS, CDR2 FNYEAQ. Here the CDR3 DNA reads TGTGCCAGCAGCTTAGCGGGGGGAACGGTAGATCAGTACTTC. This encodes CASSLAGGTVDQYF.

This chain links TRBV7-8 with TRBJ2-5, with D maybe TRBD1 (6 bases). The CDR3 has 17 residues. Between the trimmed V and J ends, which lost 5 bases and 2 bases, there was a span of 21 bases. Germline CDR1 reads SGHVS; CDR2 reads FQNEAQ. The CDR3 reads CASSHRWDTPAQETQYF. The CDR3 DNA follows: TGTGCCAGCAGCCACCGTTGGGACACCCCAGCTCAAGAGACCCAGTACTTC.

This chain uses TRBV27 with TRBJ1-5, with 9 bases lining up with TRBD1. The CDR3 contains 15 residues. V shed 9 bases, J shed 4 bases, and the junction held 10 bases outside the gene matches. Germline-derived CDR1 and CDR2 are MNHEY and SMNVEV (reference sequence). CDR3 residues: CARGVRDRENQPQHF. Written as DNA, the CDR3 is TGTGCCAGAGGCGTCCGGGACAGGGAAAATCAGCCCCAGCATTTT.

The gene calls are TRBV4-3 and TRBJ1-1; no clear D gene. V dropped 0 bases and J dropped 5 bases, with 13 bases sitting between them. The CDR3 is 15 residues long. CDR1 and CDR2 from the germline V gene are LGHNA and YSLEER. Written as DNA, the CDR3 is TGCGCCAGCAGCCAAGATGGACGGTTGAGGACTGAAGCTTTCTTT. Translation gives CASSQDGRLRTEAFF.

This clonotype occurred a few times. This CDR3 reads CASSSGSGQYF. For the CDR3, the DNA is TGTGCCAGCAGCTCGGGGTCTGGGCAGTACTTC. The genes are TRBV6-5 and TRBJ2-7, with D possibly being TRBD2 (5 bases). Germline V gives CDR1 MNHEY, CDR2 SVGAGI. With 6 bases removed from V and 9 bases from J, the gap between germline ends came to 12 bases. This CDR3 region has 11 residues.

The chain has TRBV24-1 and TRBJ2-1; D is uncertain. CDR3 length equals 16 residues. From germline, CDR1 is KGHDR and CDR2 SFDVKD. V lost 10 bases and J 8 bases, leaving 26 bases between the germline ends. The CDR3 nucleotides read TGTGCCACTTCCTCCCGGGTCAGGTTCAATTCGGATGAGCAGTTCTTC. Amino acids: CATSSRVRFNSDEQFF.

V usage is TRBV4-3 and J usage is TRBJ2-1, with 13 bases fitting TRBD2. CDR3 length: 17 residues. Germline trimming cut 5 bases from V and 7 bases from J; bases unmatched to any gene: 11. Germline assignment: CDR1 LGHNA and CDR2 YSLEER. The CDR3 sequence: CASSARLAGGVRNEQFF. CDR3 in DNA: TGCGCCAGCAGCGCAAGACTAGCGGGAGGCGTACGTAATGAGCAGTTCTTC.

The sample holds many counts of this clonotype. This rearrangement joins TRBV20-1 to TRBJ2-4; a weak D match, TRBD2 (6 bases). The CDR3 totals 17 residues. Germline CDR1 and CDR2: DFQATT and SNEGSKA (reference sequence). Trimming left V 6 bases short and J 0 bases short, with 21 bases between. The CDR3 here is CSAPPLLQGLAKNIQYF. In DNA, the CDR3 is TGCAGTGCCCCACCTTTGCTTCAGGGACTAGCCAAAAACATTCAGTACTTC.